This T cell receptor (beta chain) appears in the sequencing data of a study of early T cells in non-severe SARS-CoV-2 infection. Study information: Sequenced material consisted of bulk RNA (from unsorted whole blood), and chains were unpaired.

Researchers attached unique molecular identifiers to individual cDNA molecules. TCRdb used MiXCR to reprocess the 5' RACE reads, holding one entry per CDR3 protein. This sample has tens of thousands of distinct CDR3 sequences, with around 4.5% found just once. This clonotype was seen more than once but under ten times. CDR3 length equals 16 residues. Germline CDR1 is LGHNA and CDR2 is YNFKEQ. With 2 bases clipped from V and 0 bases from J, the junction kept 6 bases outside the gene matches. The TCR comes from an adult who was a healthcare worker with PCR-confirmed SARS-CoV-2 infection or an uninfected control (not recorded which). Sequencing was done on a sample of whole blood. The chain links TRBV4-2 to TRBJ1-2, with 7 bases fitting TRBD1. The CDR3, as DNA: TGTGCCAGCAGCCAACCGTACAGGGGAGCTAACTATGGCTACACCTTC. It yields the protein CASSQPYRGANYGYTF.